What follows are 23 T cell receptor beta chains derived from one specimen sequenced in a study of shared clonotypes between healthy human individuals. Measured with immunoSEQ multiplex PCR; TCRdb has only the in-frame clones, and not every one. Of some 2,500,000 clones listed, around 93% were seen once; the top ten hold approximately 0.41%. Sequenced material: naive CD4+ T cells from PBMCs. Subset described: CD45RA+ positively selected. The origin of the receptors is a man in his late teens or twenties in good health. Some clones in this sample may be carry-over from other donors' samples.

V gene TRBV28 combines with J gene TRBJ2-3, with 8 bases lining up with TRBD2. The CDR3 runs to 17 residues. CDR1 MDHEN and CDR2 SYDVKM come from the germline V gene. V shed 3 bases and J 5 bases; nucleotides not matched to a gene: 13. The CDR3 protein is CASSFWVSGTILDTQYF. CDR3 DNA: TGTGCCAGCAGTTTTTGGGTTAGCGGGACAATCTTAGATACGCAGTATTTT.

The chain recombines TRBV7-2 with TRBJ2-7, with D unclear. CDR3 length equals 12 residues. Germline lookup yields CDR1 SGHTA and CDR2 FQGNSA. Trimming removed 5 bases at V and 6 bases at J, with 11 bases between. Written as DNA, the CDR3 is TGTGCCAGCAGCCCCCTAAAGGGCGAGCAGTACTTC. Residues: CASSPLKGEQYF.

This rearrangement joins TRBV7-2 to TRBJ2-4; D may be TRBD1 or TRBD2 (5 bases each). Germline V lookup: CDR1 SGHTA, CDR2 FQGNSA. The CDR3 covers 15 residues. V was cut by 1 base and J by 7 bases, with 14 bases left in between. The CDR3 reads CASSLEFREWNIQYF. For the CDR3, the DNA is TGTGCCAGCAGCTTAGAGTTCAGGGAGTGGAACATTCAGTACTTC.

This clone was seen a single time. This chain connects TRBV30 to TRBJ2-7; no definite D call. The V gene's germline CDR1 is GTSNPN and CDR2 SVGIG (reference sequence). The CDR3 extends over 12 amino acids. With 4 bases removed from V and 1 base from J, the gap between germline ends came to 8 bases. The CDR3 reads CAWKKDSYEQYF. As DNA, the CDR3 is TGTGCCTGGAAAAAGGATTCCTACGAGCAGTACTTC. The complete variable domain, with remaining parts taken from reference TRBV30 and TRBJ2-7, reads SQTIHQWPATLVQPVGSPLSLECTVEGTSNPNLYWYRQAAGRGLQLLFYSVGIGQISSEVPQNLSASRPQDRQFILSSKKLLLSDSGFYLCAWKKDSYEQYFGPGTRLTVT.

The chain joins TRBV28 to TRBJ1-5; tentatively, D is TRBD1 (6 bases). V lost 9 bases and J lost 3, with 15 bases in between. CDR3 length equals 14 residues. Germline assignment: CDR1 MDHEN and CDR2 SYDVKM. CDR3 nucleotides: TGTGCCAGTAGGGGCAGGGGTTCCAATCAGCCCCAGCATTTT. Its protein product is CASRGRGSNQPQHF.

This clone has just one count. V gene TRBV11-2 combines with J gene TRBJ2-7, with 15 bases aligning to TRBD2. Trimming at V came to 6 bases and at J to 6 bases, leaving 6 bases not matched to a gene. This CDR3 has 15 amino acids. CDR1 is SGHAT and CDR2 is FQNNGV in the germline V gene. The CDR3 DNA sequence: TGTGCCAGCAGAGGACTAGCGGGAGGGCCTATCGAGCAGTACTTC. The encoded protein is CASRGLAGGPIEQYF.

The rearrangement joins TRBV7-2 to TRBJ1-4; 9 nucleotides line up with TRBD1. V was pared by 4 bases and J by 10 bases, with 4 bases of the junction left unmatched. Per the germline V gene, CDR1 is SGHTA and CDR2 is FQGNSA. The CDR3 runs to 13 residues. CDR3 residues: CASSSRDRAKLFF. Written as DNA, the CDR3 is TGTGCCAGCAGCTCCCGGGACAGGGCAAAACTGTTTTTT.

The chain links TRBV27 to TRBJ2-7; TRBD1 agrees at 8 bases. Looked up from germline, CDR1 is MNHEY and CDR2 is SMNVEV (reference sequence). The CDR3 covers 15 residues. With 5 bases clipped from V and 2 bases from J, the junction kept 8 bases outside the gene matches. The chain's CDR3 is CASSDAGTGPYEQYF. CDR3 DNA sequence: TGTGCCAGCAGTGACGCCGGGACAGGACCCTACGAGCAGTACTTC.

J is TRBJ2-3 and V is TRBV2; no clear D. Germline CDR1 is SNHLY and CDR2 is FYNNEI. V lost 6 bases and J lost 5, with 18 bases in between. This CDR3 region has 15 residues. CDR3 nucleotides: TGTGCCAGCAGGGTTGGCTTGGGGATAGTAGATACGCAGTATTTT. Translation: CASRVGLGIVDTQYF. The complete variable domain, with remaining parts taken from reference TRBV2 and TRBJ2-3, reads EPEVTQTPSHQVTQMGQEVILRCVPISNHLYFYWYRQILGQKVEFLVSFYNNEISEKSEIFDDQFSVERPDGSNFTLKIRSTKLEDSAMYFCASRVGLGIVDTQYFGPGTRLTVL.

The chain has TRBV19 and TRBJ1-3; 7 bases match TRBD1. The V and J ends lost 7 bases and 3 bases, in that order; junction bases with no gene match: 9. There are 15 residues in the CDR3. Germline lookup yields CDR1 LNHDA and CDR2 SQIVND (reference sequence). CDR3 bases: TGTGCCAGTACGAGGATAGACAGGGATGGAAACACCATATATTTT. It yields the protein CASTRIDRDGNTIYF.

The rearrangement links TRBV5-1 to TRBJ2-7; 13 bases fit TRBD2. The germline V gene encodes CDR1 SGHRS and CDR2 YFSETQ. The V and J ends lost 0 bases and 5 bases, in that order; junction bases with no gene match: 11. The CDR3 covers 18 residues. The CDR3 here is CASSLEPQGLAGVDEQYF. The CDR3 bases are TGCGCCAGCAGCTTGGAGCCACAAGGACTAGCGGGAGTCGACGAGCAGTACTTC.

V is TRBV7-9 and J is TRBJ2-3; tentatively, D is TRBD1 or TRBD2 (5 bases each). The CDR3 sequence is 16 residues long. V lost 1 base and J lost 4, with 15 bases in between. Germline CDR1 is SEHNR and CDR2 is FQNEAQ (reference sequence). The CDR3 DNA reads as TGTGCCAGCAGCTTAGAAGGGCGCCTGGGGGCAGATACGCAGTATTTT. Its translation is CASSLEGRLGADTQYF.

V is TRBV5-1 and J is TRBJ2-7; TRBD2 aligns across 10 bases. Germline lookup yields CDR1 SGHRS and CDR2 YFSETQ. The CDR3 sequence is 15 residues long. V lost 2 bases and J lost 4; bases outside the gene matches: 6. DNA of the CDR3: TGCGCCAGCAGCTTCGGACTAGCGGCATCATACGAGCAGTACTTC. Translation gives CASSFGLAASYEQYF.

The J gene is TRBJ2-1, the V gene TRBV6-1, with TRBD1 matching 8 bases. Trimming took 4 bases from V and 10 from J; bases not matched to a gene: 27. CDR1 and CDR2 (germline): MNHNS, SASEGT. The CDR3 totals 20 residues. CDR3 nucleotide sequence: TGTGCCAGCAGTGTCCCCTCCGCCGGGACAGGAAGGAGCCAAGTCAGGGAGCAGTTCTTC. This translates into CASSVPSAGTGRSQVREQFF.

A remark on this clone: Distinct nucleotide sequences in the sample also encode this CDR3. The J gene is TRBJ1-2, the V gene TRBV5-8, with D possibly matching TRBD1 (5 bases). The germline V gene has CDR1 SGHTS and CDR2 YDEGEE. Trimming removed 0 bases from V and 6 bases from J, with 9 bases in between. CDR3 length: 13 residues. CDR3 DNA: TGTGCCAGCAGCTTGGCGCAGGGCGATGGCTACACCTTC. Translation: CASSLAQGDGYTF.

V is TRBV4-2 and J is TRBJ2-7, with D tentatively TRBD2 (6 bases). The V gene's germline CDR1 is LGHNA and CDR2 YNFKEQ. The V gene lost 5 bases and the J gene lost 6 bases, with 20 bases spanning the gap. The CDR3 is 15 residues long. CDR3 nucleotides: TGTGCCAGCAGCGGCGGGGCGCGCCCACACGGCGAGCAGTACTTC. It is translated as CASSGGARPHGEQYF.

The CDR3 spells CATSRDLPETQYF. CDR3 DNA: TGTGCCACCAGCAGAGATCTTCCAGAGACCCAGTACTTC. The rearrangement joins TRBV15 to TRBJ2-5, with D unclear. This CDR3 is 13 amino acids long. Germline CDR1 reads LNHNV; CDR2 reads YYDKDF (reference sequence). V was shortened by 0 bases and J by 4 bases, with 6 bases between the two germline ends.

Concerning this clone: Other nucleotide sequences from this sample produce the same CDR3. This sequence joins TRBV7-2 and TRBJ2-3; 8 nucleotides match TRBD1. Per the germline V gene, CDR1 is SGHTA and CDR2 is FQGNSA. The CDR3 consists of 14 residues. The V gene end was trimmed by 2 bases and the J gene end by 3 bases; junction bases not matched to a gene: 1. CDR3: CASSLQGATDTQYF. In nucleotides, the CDR3 is TGTGCCAGCAGCTTACAGGGGGCGACAGATACGCAGTATTTT.

The V gene is TRBV28, the J gene TRBJ1-1; D remains ambiguous. This CDR3 spans 16 amino acids. The V gene's germline CDR1 is MDHEN and CDR2 SYDVKM. Trimming pared 6 bases from V and 5 bases from J, leaving 22 bases between. The CDR3 spells CASRSIPGPPGTEAFF. CDR3 sequence (DNA): TGTGCCAGCAGATCTATTCCGGGCCCCCCCGGGACTGAAGCTTTCTTT.

The CDR3: CASSIDRGLETQYF. The DNA for the CDR3 is TGTGCCAGCAGCATCGACAGGGGGCTAGAGACCCAGTACTTC. The chain uses TRBV5-5 and TRBJ2-5; 10 bases line up with TRBD1. Germline assignment: CDR1 SGHKS and CDR2 YYEKEE (reference sequence). The CDR3 is 14 amino acids. Trimming cost V 4 bases and J 4 bases; bases outside gene matches: 4.

Comments on this clone: The identical CDR3 is also encoded by other nucleotide sequences in the sample. The rearrangement uses TRBV6-5 and TRBJ1-2; D uncertain. CDR1 MNHEY and CDR2 SVGAGI come from the germline V gene. Between the trimmed V and J ends, which lost 0 bases and 2 bases, there was a span of 7 bases. The CDR3 is 14 residues long. The CDR3 DNA reads TGTGCCAGCAGTTACTCGAGACTAAACTATGGCTACACCTTC. It yields the protein CASSYSRLNYGYTF.

J is TRBJ2-2 and V is TRBV28; no clear D. The CDR3 is 15 amino acids. The V end lost 3 bases, the J end lost 4 bases, and 12 bases lay between the germline ends. Germline lookup yields CDR1 MDHEN and CDR2 SYDVKM. The DNA of the CDR3 is TGTGCCAGCAGTTTTGGTGCGGCCCGCACCGGGGAGCTGTTTTTT. Translated, it gives CASSFGAARTGELFF. Using reference TRBV28 and TRBJ2-2 for the parts outside the CDR3, the full variable domain is DVKVTQSSRYLVKRTGEKVFLECVQDMDHENMFWYRQDPGLGLRLIYFSYDVKMKEKGDIPEGYSVSREKKERFSLILESASTNQTSMYLCASSFGAARTGELFFGEGSRLTVL.

The gene calls are TRBV14 and TRBJ1-3; TRBD1 is a possible D gene (6 bases). CDR1 SGHDN and CDR2 FVKESK come from the germline V gene. The CDR3 totals 14 residues. Trimming took off 2 bases at V and 3 bases at J, with 8 bases between the two ends. In DNA, the CDR3 is TGTGCCAGCAGCCAAAGGGGGATTGGAAACACCATATATTTT. Encoded protein: CASSQRGIGNTIYF.